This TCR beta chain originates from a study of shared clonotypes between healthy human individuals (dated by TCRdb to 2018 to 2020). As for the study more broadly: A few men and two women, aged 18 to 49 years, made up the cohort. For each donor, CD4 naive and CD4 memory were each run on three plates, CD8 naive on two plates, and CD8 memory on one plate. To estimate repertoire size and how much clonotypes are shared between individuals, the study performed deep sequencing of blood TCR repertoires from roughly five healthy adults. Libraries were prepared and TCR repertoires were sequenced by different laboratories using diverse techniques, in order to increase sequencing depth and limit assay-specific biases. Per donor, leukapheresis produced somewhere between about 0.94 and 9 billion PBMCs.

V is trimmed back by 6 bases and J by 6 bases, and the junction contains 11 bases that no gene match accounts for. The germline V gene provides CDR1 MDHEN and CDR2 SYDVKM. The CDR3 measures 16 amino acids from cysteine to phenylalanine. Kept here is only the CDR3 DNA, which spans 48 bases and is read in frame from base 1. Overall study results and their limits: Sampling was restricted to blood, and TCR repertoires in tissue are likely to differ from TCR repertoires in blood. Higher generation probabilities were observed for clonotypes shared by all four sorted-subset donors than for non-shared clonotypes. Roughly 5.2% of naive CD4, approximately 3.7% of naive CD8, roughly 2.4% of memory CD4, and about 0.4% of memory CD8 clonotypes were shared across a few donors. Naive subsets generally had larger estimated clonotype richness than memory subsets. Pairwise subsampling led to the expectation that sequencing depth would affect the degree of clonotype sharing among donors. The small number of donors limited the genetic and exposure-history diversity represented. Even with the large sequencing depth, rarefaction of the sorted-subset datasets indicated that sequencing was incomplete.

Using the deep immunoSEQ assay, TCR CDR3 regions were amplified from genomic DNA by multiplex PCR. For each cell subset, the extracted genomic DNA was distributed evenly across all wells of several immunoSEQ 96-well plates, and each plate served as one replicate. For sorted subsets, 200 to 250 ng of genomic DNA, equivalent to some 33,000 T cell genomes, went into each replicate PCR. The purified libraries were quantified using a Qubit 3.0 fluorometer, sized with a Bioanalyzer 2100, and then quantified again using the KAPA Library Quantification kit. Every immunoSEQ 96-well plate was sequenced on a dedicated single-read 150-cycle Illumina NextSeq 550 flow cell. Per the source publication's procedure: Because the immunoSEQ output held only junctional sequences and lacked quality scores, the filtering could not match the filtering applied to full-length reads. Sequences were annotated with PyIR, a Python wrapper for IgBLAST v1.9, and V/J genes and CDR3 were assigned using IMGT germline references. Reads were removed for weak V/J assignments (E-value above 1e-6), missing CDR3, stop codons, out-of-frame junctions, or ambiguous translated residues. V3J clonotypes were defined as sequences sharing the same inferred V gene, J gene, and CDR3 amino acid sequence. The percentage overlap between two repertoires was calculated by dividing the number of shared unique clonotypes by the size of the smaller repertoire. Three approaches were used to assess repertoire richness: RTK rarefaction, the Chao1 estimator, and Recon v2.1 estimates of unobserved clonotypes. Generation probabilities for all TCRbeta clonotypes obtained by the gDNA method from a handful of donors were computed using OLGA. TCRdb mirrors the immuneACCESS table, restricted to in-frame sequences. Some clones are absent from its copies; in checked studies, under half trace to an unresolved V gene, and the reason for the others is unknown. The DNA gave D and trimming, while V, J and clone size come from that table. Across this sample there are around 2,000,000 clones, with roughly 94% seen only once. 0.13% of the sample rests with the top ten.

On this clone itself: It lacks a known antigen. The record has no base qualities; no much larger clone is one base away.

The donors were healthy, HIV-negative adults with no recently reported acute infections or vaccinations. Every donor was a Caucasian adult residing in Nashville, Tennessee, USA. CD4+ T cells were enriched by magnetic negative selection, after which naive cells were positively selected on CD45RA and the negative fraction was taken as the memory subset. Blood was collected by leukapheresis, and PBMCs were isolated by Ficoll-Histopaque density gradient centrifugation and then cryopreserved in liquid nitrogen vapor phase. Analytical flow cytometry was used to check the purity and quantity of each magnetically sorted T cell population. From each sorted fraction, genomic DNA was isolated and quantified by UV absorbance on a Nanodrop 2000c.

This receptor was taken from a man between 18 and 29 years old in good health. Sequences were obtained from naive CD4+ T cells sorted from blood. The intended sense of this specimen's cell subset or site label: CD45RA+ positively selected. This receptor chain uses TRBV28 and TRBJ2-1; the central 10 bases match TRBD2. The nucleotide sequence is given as TGTGCCAGCAGGACTCCAGCGGGGGGGCCAGGCAATGAGCAGTTCTTC. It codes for CASRTPAGGPGNEQFF.